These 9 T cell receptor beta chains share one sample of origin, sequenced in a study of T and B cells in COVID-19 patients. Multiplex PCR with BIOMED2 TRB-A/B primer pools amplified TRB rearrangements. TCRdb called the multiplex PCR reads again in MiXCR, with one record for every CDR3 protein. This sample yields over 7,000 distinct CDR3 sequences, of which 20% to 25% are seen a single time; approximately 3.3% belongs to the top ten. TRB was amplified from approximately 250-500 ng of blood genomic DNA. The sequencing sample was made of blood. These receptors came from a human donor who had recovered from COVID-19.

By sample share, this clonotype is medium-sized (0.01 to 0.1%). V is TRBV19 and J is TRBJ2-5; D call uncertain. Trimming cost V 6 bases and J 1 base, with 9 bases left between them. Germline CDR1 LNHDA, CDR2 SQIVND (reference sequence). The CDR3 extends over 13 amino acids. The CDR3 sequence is CASSADFQETQYF. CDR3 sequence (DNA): TGTGCCAGTAGCGCTGACTTCCAAGAGACCCAGTACTTC. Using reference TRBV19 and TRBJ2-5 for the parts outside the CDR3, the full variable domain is DGGITQSPKYLFRKEGQNVTLSCEQNLNHDAMYWYRQDPGQGLRLIYYSQIVNDFQKGDIAEGYSVSREKKESFPLTVTSAQKNPTAFYLCASSADFQETQYFGPGTRLLVL.

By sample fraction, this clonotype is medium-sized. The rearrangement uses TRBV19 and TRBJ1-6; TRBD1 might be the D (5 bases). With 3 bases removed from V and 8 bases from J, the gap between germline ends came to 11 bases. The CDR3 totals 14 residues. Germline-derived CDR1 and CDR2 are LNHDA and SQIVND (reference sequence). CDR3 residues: CASSIGGGDSPLHF. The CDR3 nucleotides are TGTGCCAGTAGTATCGGGGGTGGGGATTCACCCCTCCACTTT.

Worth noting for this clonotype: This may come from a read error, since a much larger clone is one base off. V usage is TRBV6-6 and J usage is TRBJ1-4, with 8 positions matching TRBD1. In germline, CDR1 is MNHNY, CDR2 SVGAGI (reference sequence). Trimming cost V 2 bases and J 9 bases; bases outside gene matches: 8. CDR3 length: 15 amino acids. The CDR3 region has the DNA TGTGCCAGCAGTTACGCGACAGGGGTCGGTAAAAAACTGTTTTTT. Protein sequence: CASSYATGVGKKLFF.

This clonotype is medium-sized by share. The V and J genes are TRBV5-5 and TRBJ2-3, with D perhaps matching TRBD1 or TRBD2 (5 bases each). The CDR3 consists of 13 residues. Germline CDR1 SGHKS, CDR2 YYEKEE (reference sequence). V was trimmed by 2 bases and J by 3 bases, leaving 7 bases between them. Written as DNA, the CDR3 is TGTGCCAGCAGCTTTGGGGGAACAGATACGCAGTATTTT. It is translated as CASSFGGTDTQYF.

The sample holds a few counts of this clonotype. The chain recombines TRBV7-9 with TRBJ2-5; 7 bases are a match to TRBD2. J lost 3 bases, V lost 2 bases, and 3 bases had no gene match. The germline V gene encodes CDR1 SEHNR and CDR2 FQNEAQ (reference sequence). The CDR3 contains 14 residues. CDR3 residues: CASSLTGLEETQYF. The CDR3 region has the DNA TGTGCCAGCAGCTTAACCGGACTAGAAGAGACCCAGTACTTC. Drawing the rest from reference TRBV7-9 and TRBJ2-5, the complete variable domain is DTGVSQNPRHKITKRGQNVTFRCDPISEHNRLYWYRQTLGQGPEFLTYFQNEAQLEKSRLLSDRFSAERPKGSFSTLEIQRTEQGDSAMYLCASSLTGLEETQYFGPGTRLLVL.

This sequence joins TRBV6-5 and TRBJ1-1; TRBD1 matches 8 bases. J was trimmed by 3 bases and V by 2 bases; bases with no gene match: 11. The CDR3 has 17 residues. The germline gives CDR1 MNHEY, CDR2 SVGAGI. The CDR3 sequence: CASSYISDRAMYTEAFF. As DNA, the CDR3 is TGTGCCAGCAGTTACATTTCGGACAGGGCCATGTACACTGAAGCTTTCTTT.

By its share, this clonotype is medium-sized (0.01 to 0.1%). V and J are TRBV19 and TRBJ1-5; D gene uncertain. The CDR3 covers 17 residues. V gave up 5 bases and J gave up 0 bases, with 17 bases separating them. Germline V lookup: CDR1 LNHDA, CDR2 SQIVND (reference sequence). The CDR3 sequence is CASSPSGGGDSNQPQHF. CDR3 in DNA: TGTGCCAGTAGTCCGAGTGGTGGTGGTGATAGCAATCAGCCCCAGCATTTT.

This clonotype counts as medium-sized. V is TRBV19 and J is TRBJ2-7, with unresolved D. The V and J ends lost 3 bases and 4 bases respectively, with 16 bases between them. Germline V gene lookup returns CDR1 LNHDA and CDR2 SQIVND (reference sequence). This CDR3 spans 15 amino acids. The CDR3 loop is CASSISQGHLYEQYF. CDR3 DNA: TGTGCCAGTAGTATTTCTCAAGGCCACCTATACGAGCAGTACTTC. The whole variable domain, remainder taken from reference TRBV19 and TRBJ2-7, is DGGITQSPKYLFRKEGQNVTLSCEQNLNHDAMYWYRQDPGQGLRLIYYSQIVNDFQKGDIAEGYSVSREKKESFPLTVTSAQKNPTAFYLCASSISQGHLYEQYFGPGTRLTVT.

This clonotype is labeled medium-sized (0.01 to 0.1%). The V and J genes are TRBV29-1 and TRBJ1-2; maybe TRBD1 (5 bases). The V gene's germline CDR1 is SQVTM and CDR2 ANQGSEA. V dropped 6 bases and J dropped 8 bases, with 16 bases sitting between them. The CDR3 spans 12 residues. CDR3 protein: CSVDLGGVGYTF. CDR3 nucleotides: TGCAGCGTGGATCTCGGGGGAGTGGGCTACACCTTC. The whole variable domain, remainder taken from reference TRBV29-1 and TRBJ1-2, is SAVISQKPSRDICQRGTSLTIQCQVDSQVTMMFWYRQQPGQSLTLIATANQGSEATYESGFVIDKFPISRPNLTFSTLTVSNMSPEDSSIYLCSVDLGGVGYTFGSGTRLTVV.